This entry lists 25 T cell receptor beta chains sequenced from one sample in a study of control samples from healthy donors and cancer patients. The repertoire was sequenced with immunoSEQ multiplex PCR; TCRdb's copy has only in-frame clones and lacks some. The data hold approximately 83,000 clones, with approximately 95% observed a single time. The sample was blood. The receptors here all came from a woman aged 25 to 45 in good health.

The chain recombines TRBV19 with TRBJ1-2; perhaps TRBD1 as D (6 bases). The V end was cut by 4 bases, the J end by 14 bases, with 20 bases between. This CDR3 is built from 13 residues. The germline V gene has CDR1 LNHDA and CDR2 SQIVND (reference sequence). DNA of the CDR3: TGTGCCAGTAGTAGTGGACAGCCCAGACTCCCGACCTTC. It yields the protein CASSSGQPRLPTF.

The chain has TRBV27 and TRBJ2-7, with D tentatively TRBD2 (6 bases). Trimming stripped 1 base from V and 3 bases from J, with 13 bases between. The CDR3 loop spans 15 amino acids. Germline V gene lookup returns CDR1 MNHEY and CDR2 SMNVEV (reference sequence). CDR3 sequence reads: CASSLFGTGIYEQYF. CDR3 bases: TGTGCCAGCAGTTTATTTGGGACTGGGATCTACGAGCAGTACTTC.

This sequence joins TRBV6-4 and TRBJ1-5; the match to TRBD1 covers 8 bases. V lost 5 bases to trimming and J lost 7 bases; unmatched junction nucleotides: 4. Per the germline V gene, CDR1 is MRHNA and CDR2 is SNTAGT. The CDR3 is 13 residues long. Here the CDR3 DNA reads TGTGCCAGCAGTAAGACAGGGGACCAGCCCCAGCATTTT. Its protein is CASSKTGDQPQHF.

The genes are TRBV30 and TRBJ2-7; D uncertain. Trimming took 0 bases from V and 1 from J, leaving 16 bases between them. The CDR3 contains 16 residues. CDR1 is GTSNPN and CDR2 is SVGIG in the germline V gene (reference sequence). CDR3 sequence (DNA): TGTGCCTGGAGTGTAGATAACCGCTACCCTTCCTACGAGCAGTACTTC. Translated, it gives CAWSVDNRYPSYEQYF.

V gene TRBV21-1 combines with J gene TRBJ1-4; the tabulated D call, TRBD1, remains unverified against the DNA. TRBV21-1 is assigned pseudogene status. The CDR3 runs 16 residues. The CDR3 spells CASSKKGTGTNEKLFF. The CDR3 region has the DNA TGTGCCAGCAGCAAAAAAGGGACAGGCACAAATGAAAAACTGTTTTTT.

This clone was counted a single time. The chain employs TRBV5-4 and TRBJ2-1; 9 positions agree with TRBD2. The CDR3 length is 15 residues. V shed 0 bases, J shed 4 bases, and the junction held 2 bases outside the gene matches. Germline values: CDR1 SGHNT, CDR2 YYREEE (reference sequence). This chain's CDR3 is CASSLGGRAYNEQFF. The CDR3 DNA sequence: TGTGCCAGCAGCTTGGGCGGGAGGGCTTACAATGAGCAGTTCTTC.

The chain carries TRBV6-5 and TRBJ2-7; 8 bases map to TRBD1. From germline, CDR1 is MNHEY and CDR2 SVGAGI. V lost 7 bases and J lost 6; bases outside the gene matches: 8. The CDR3 length is 13 residues. The CDR3 protein is CASTGTGFSEQYF. The CDR3 coding sequence is TGTGCCAGCACCGGGACAGGTTTTTCCGAGCAGTACTTC.

The rearrangement links TRBV18 to TRBJ2-5; 7 bases line up with TRBD2. CDR1 KGHSH and CDR2 LQKENI come from the germline V gene. CDR3 size: 13 residues. Germline trimming cut 6 bases from V and 4 bases from J; bases unmatched to any gene: 5. In nucleotides, the CDR3 is TGTGCCAGCTCTCTGACGGGAGGAGAGACCCAGTACTTC. Translating gives CASSLTGGETQYF. Drawing the rest from reference TRBV18 and TRBJ2-5, the complete variable domain is NAGVMQNPRHLVRRRGQEARLRCSPMKGHSHVYWYRQLPEEGLKFMVYLQKENIIDESGMPKERFSAEFPKEGPSILRIQQVVRGDSAAYFCASSLTGGETQYFGPGTRLLVL.

The chain carries TRBV12-5 and TRBJ1-1; D unclear. Germline CDR1 reads LGHNT; CDR2 reads FRNRAP. There are 12 residues in the CDR3. V lost 3 bases, J lost 1 base, and 3 bases lay in between. In nucleotides, the CDR3 is TGTGCTAGTGGTTTTCCGAACACTGAAGCTTTCTTT. Amino acid sequence: CASGFPNTEAFF.

J is TRBJ2-3 and V is TRBV7-9; TRBD2 matches 8 bases. Losses at the gene ends were 5 bases for V and 4 bases for J; bases not matched to a gene: 5. CDR1 SEHNR and CDR2 FQNEAQ come from the germline V gene (reference sequence). CDR3 size: 14 residues. Here the CDR3 reads CASSPGLAADTQYF. The CDR3 DNA is TGTGCCAGCAGCCCAGGACTAGCCGCAGATACGCAGTATTTT.

The gene calls are TRBV7-2 and TRBJ2-5; 10 nucleotides align to TRBD1. Germline CDR1 reads SGHTA; CDR2 reads FQGNSA. With 3 bases clipped from V and 5 bases from J, the junction kept 6 bases outside the gene matches. The CDR3 length is 15 residues. The CDR3 protein is CASSLGGTGVETQYF. The CDR3 nucleotides read TGTGCCAGCAGCTTGGGCGGGACAGGGGTGGAGACCCAGTACTTC. The full variable domain, its missing parts supplied by reference TRBV7-2 and TRBJ2-5, is GAGVSQSPSNKVTEKGKDVELRCDPISGHTALYWYRQSLGQGLEFLIYFQGNSAPDKSGLPSDRFSAERTGGSVSTLTIQRTQQEDSAVYLCASSLGGTGVETQYFGPGTRLLVL.

This clone appeared once. The gene calls are TRBV5-6 and TRBJ2-7, with 9 bases identical to TRBD1. The CDR3 totals 13 residues. J gave up 4 bases and V 3 bases, and 2 bases lay outside the gene matches. Germline CDR1 reads SGHDT; CDR2 reads YYEEEE. The CDR3 loop is CASSWDRAYEQYF. As DNA, the CDR3 is TGTGCCAGCAGCTGGGACAGGGCTTACGAGCAGTACTTC.

The chain has TRBV5-8 and TRBJ1-5; 7 positions agree with TRBD1. The CDR3 has 13 amino acids. The V gene's germline CDR1 is SGHTS and CDR2 YDEGEE. Losses at the gene ends were 5 bases for V and 6 bases for J; bases not matched to a gene: 5. The DNA for the CDR3 is TGTGCCAGCAGTACAAGACAGGGTCAGCCCCAGCATTTT. The encoded protein is CASSTRQGQPQHF. Full variable domain (remainder filled in from reference TRBV5-8 and TRBJ1-5): EAGVTQSPTHLIKTRGQQATLRCSPISGHTSVYWYQQALGLGLQFLLWYDEGEERNRGNFPPRFSGRQFPNYSSELNVNALELEDSALYLCASSTRQGQPQHFGDGTRLSIL.

Only one count was recorded for this clone. The gene calls are TRBV4-1 and TRBJ2-1, with a tentative D call TRBD2 (5 bases). Germline loops: CDR1 MGHRA, CDR2 YSYEKL. The CDR3 covers 13 residues. V gave up 0 bases and J gave up 13 bases, with 13 bases separating them. CDR3 nucleotides: TGCGCCAGCAGCCAAGATTTTCGGGAAATACAGTTCTTC. As protein: CASSQDFREIQFF.

The J gene is TRBJ1-4, the V gene TRBV5-5; D is ambiguous. CDR1 and CDR2 from the germline V gene are SGHKS and YYEKEE (reference sequence). The CDR3 totals 16 residues. V gave up 6 bases and J gave up 8 bases, with 23 bases separating them. The CDR3 loop reads CASTTFTGSGGEKLFF. For the CDR3, the DNA is TGTGCCAGCACCACCTTTACCGGCTCCGGAGGGGAAAAACTGTTTTTT.

The chain links TRBV2 to TRBJ1-1; D is possibly TRBD1 (6 bases). Germline-derived CDR1 and CDR2 are SNHLY and FYNNEI. This CDR3 spans 13 amino acids. V dropped 4 bases and J dropped 7 bases, with 13 bases sitting between them. CDR3 region: CASSARDIGEAFF. CDR3 in DNA: TGTGCCAGCAGTGCCAGGGACATCGGTGAAGCTTTCTTT.

This chain joins TRBV12-3 or TRBV12-4 and TRBJ2-7, with no clear D. CDR3 size: 12 residues. Trimming removed 7 bases at V and 8 bases at J, with 15 bases between. The CDR3 spells CASTQPPGKQYF. CDR3 nucleotides: TGTGCCAGCACCCAGCCCCCCGGAAAGCAGTACTTC.

The J gene is TRBJ1-2, the V gene TRBV7-8, with 8 positions matching TRBD1. This CDR3 has 15 residues. CDR1 is SGHVS and CDR2 is FQNEAQ in the germline V gene. The J segment lost 4 bases and the V segment lost 3 bases, leaving 7 bases of the junction unmatched. CDR3 amino acids: CASSFKPGQVYGYTF. In DNA, the CDR3 is TGTGCCAGCAGCTTTAAGCCGGGACAGGTCTATGGCTACACCTTC.

Only a few counts were recorded for this clone. J is TRBJ2-2 and V is TRBV19; no definite D call. In germline, CDR1 is LNHDA, CDR2 SQIVND (reference sequence). This CDR3 is 13 amino acids long. V lost 3 bases and J 4 bases, leaving 6 bases between the germline ends. The CDR3 is CASSMLGTGELFF. The CDR3 nucleotides read TGTGCCAGTAGTATGTTGGGCACCGGGGAGCTGTTTTTT.

J is TRBJ2-1 and V is TRBV5-6; D is ambiguous. Trimming pared 2 bases from V and 8 bases from J, leaving 8 bases between. The CDR3 spans 12 residues. The germline V gene has CDR1 SGHDT and CDR2 YYEEEE. DNA of the CDR3: TGTGCCAGCAGCTTAATAGTTCATGAGCAGTTCTTC. Its translation: CASSLIVHEQFF.

In DNA, the CDR3 is TGTGCCAGCAGCTCATCTACTCTATATACGCAGTATTTT. Its protein is CASSSSTLYTQYF. The chain combines TRBV9 with TRBJ2-3; D ambiguous. The CDR3 length is 13 residues. Germline V gene data show CDR1 as SGDLS and CDR2 as YYNGEE. Trimming took 4 bases from V and 7 from J, leaving 13 bases between them.

The V and J genes are TRBV3-1 (or the pseudogene TRBV3-2) and TRBJ1-1, with 10 bases fitting TRBD1. CDR1 and CDR2 (germline): LGHDT, YNNKEL (reference sequence). V trimming: 1 base; J trimming: 7 bases; junction bases outside the gene matches: 3. This CDR3 has 14 residues. CDR3 nucleotide sequence: TGTGCCAGCAGCCAAGGGACAGGGGGAGGTGAAGCTTTCTTT. It yields the protein CASSQGTGGGEAFF.

The rearrangement links TRBV28 to TRBJ1-5; the D is unclear. Germline CDR1 reads MDHEN; CDR2 reads SYDVKM. Trimming took off 6 bases at V and 1 base at J, with 7 bases between the two ends. The CDR3 runs 13 residues. The CDR3 region has the DNA TGTGCCAGCAGGACACTCAGCAATCAGCCCCAGCATTTT. It specifies CASRTLSNQPQHF.

In this sample, this clone turned up once. The V call is TRBV4-1, the J call TRBJ2-3; D may be TRBD2 (7 bases). V lost 1 base, J lost 2 bases, and 16 bases lay in between. This CDR3 contains 17 residues. Germline CDR1 MGHRA, CDR2 YSYEKL. CDR3 region: CASSQVGGRGSTDTQYF. The CDR3, as DNA: TGCGCCAGCAGCCAAGTGGGGGGGCGGGGGTCCACAGATACGCAGTATTTT.

The chain uses TRBV7-9 and TRBJ2-1; TRBD1 aligns across 8 bases. The V gene's germline CDR1 is SEHNR and CDR2 FQNEAQ (reference sequence). The length of the CDR3 is 15 residues. V lost 4 bases and J lost 5; bases outside the gene matches: 7. CDR3 loop: CASSSPGTGHNEQFF. For the CDR3, the DNA is TGTGCCAGCAGCTCACCCGGGACAGGACACAATGAGCAGTTCTTC.